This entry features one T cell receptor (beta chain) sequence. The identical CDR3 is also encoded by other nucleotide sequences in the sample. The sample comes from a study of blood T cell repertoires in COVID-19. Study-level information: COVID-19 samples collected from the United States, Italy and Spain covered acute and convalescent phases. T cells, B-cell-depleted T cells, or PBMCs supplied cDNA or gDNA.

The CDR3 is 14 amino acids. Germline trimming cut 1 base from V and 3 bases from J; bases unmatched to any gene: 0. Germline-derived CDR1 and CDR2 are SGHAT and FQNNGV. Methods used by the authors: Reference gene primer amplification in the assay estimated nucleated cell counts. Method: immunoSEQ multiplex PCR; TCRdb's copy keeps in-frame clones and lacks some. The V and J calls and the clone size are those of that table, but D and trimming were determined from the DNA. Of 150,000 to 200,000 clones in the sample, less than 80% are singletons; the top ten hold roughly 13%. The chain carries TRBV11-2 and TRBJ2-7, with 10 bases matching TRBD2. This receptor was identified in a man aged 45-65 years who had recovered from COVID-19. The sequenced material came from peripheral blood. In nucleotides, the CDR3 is TGTGCCAGCAGCTTAGCTAGCGGGAGCTACGAGCAGTACTTC. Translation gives CASSLASGSYEQYF.